Each of the 6 T cell receptor beta chains below was sequenced from the same sample in a study of T-cell reconstitution after alpha-beta-depleted transplantation in children. The library targeted TCRbeta and was prepared with unique molecular identifiers. One entry per CDR3 protein results from TCRdb running MiXCR on the PCR reads. The sample consists of a few hundred thousand distinct CDR3 sequences, about an eighth of them appearing once. Sequenced material: PBMCs, taken from the stem cell graft. All receptors come from a human donor who donated a stem cell graft to a child with Fanconi anemia.

The chain recombines TRBV4-2 with TRBJ2-1, with 9 bases aligning to TRBD2. This CDR3 contains 13 residues. CDR1 and CDR2 from the germline V gene are LGHNA and YNFKEQ. J was trimmed by 13 bases and V by 4 bases; bases with no gene match: 8. The CDR3 nucleotides read TGTGCCAGCAGCCCCGGACTAGCGTGGAGCCAGTTCTTC. Amino acids: CASSPGLAWSQFF.

This rearrangement joins TRBV7-3 to TRBJ1-4, with a tentative D call TRBD1 (5 bases). The CDR3 loop spans 15 amino acids. Per the germline V gene, CDR1 is SGHTA and CDR2 is FQGTGA. Trimming took off 7 bases at V and 11 bases at J, with 23 bases between the two ends. The CDR3 region has the DNA TGTGCCAGCAACTCCTGGACCGACCCGAAGGGGAAACTGTTTTTT. As protein: CASNSWTDPKGKLFF. Full variable domain (rest looked up from reference TRBV7-3 and TRBJ1-4): GAGVSQTPSNKVTEKGKYVELRCDPISGHTALYWYRQSLGQGPEFLIYFQGTGAADDSGLPNDRFFAVRPEGSVSTLKIQRTERGDSAVYLCASNSWTDPKGKLFFGSGTQLSVL.

This clonotype showed up many times. The V gene is TRBV12-3 or TRBV12-4, the J gene TRBJ1-5, with D possibly being TRBD1 (5 bases). V was clipped by 3 bases and J by 3 bases, with 18 bases between them. This CDR3 spans 17 amino acids. CDR3 sequence: CASSLGDDGVLNQPQHF. In DNA form, the CDR3 reads TGTGCCAGCAGTTTGGGGGACGATGGGGTCCTCAATCAGCCCCAGCATTTT.

The sample holds many counts of this clonotype. The gene calls are TRBV10-3 and TRBJ2-5, with 9 bases aligning to TRBD1. The CDR3 spans 13 residues. The germline V gene has CDR1 ENHRY and CDR2 SYGVKD. The junction had 1 base not matched to a gene; V was cut back by 5 bases and J by 3 bases. The CDR3 loop reads CAISWDREETQYF. CDR3 bases: TGTGCCATCAGTTGGGACAGGGAAGAGACCCAGTACTTC.

The chain employs TRBV4-2 and TRBJ2-5, with a tentative D call TRBD1 (6 bases). The CDR3 has 14 residues. V was pared by 10 bases and J by 1 base, with 16 bases between. Germline V lookup: CDR1 LGHNA, CDR2 YNFKEQ. The CDR3 spells CAMSPGTSQETQYF. The CDR3 nucleotides are TGTGCCATGAGCCCCGGGACAAGCCAAGAGACCCAGTACTTC.

The V call is TRBV6-1, the J call TRBJ1-1, with a possible D match to TRBD1 (6 bases). This CDR3 contains 14 residues. CDR1 and CDR2 (germline): MNHNS, SASEGT. V was clipped by 6 bases and J by 5 bases, with 16 bases between them. The CDR3 region is CASRTPGDLTEAFF. DNA for the CDR3: TGTGCCAGCAGGACTCCAGGGGATCTTACTGAAGCTTTCTTT.